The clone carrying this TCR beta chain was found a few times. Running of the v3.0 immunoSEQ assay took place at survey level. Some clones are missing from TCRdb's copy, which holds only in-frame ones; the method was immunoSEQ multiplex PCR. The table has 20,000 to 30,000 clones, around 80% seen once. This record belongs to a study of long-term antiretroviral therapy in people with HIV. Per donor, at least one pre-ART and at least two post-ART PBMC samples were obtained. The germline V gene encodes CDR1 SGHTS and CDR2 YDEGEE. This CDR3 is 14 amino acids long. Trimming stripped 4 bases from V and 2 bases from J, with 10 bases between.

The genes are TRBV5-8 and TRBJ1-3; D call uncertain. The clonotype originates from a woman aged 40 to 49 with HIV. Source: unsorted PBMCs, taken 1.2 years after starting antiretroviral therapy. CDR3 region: CASSAGDPGNTIYF. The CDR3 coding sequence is TGTGCCAGCAGCGCCGGAGATCCTGGAAACACCATATATTTT. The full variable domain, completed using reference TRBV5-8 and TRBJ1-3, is EAGVTQSPTHLIKTRGQQATLRCSPISGHTSVYWYQQALGLGLQFLLWYDEGEERNRGNFPPRFSGRQFPNYSSELNVNALELEDSALYLCASSAGDPGNTIYFGEGSWLTVV.